This is a list of T cell receptor beta chains from one sample in a study of CD8 T cells in Susac syndrome. Each CDR3 protein gets one entry after TCRdb re-called the immunoSEQ multiplex PCR reads with MiXCR. Among 150,000 to 200,000 distinct CDR3 sequences listed, 92% were seen once. The sequenced sample consisted of CD4+ T cells from PBMCs. These receptors came from a human donor in good health. CDR3s include the opening cysteine and the closing phenylalanine or tryptophan. The D gene is left open where the match is weak. Clone sizes are given selectively: once, few, many, or a class where the clone is expanded.

size,D,J,V,CDR3,DNA
-,-,TRBJ1-6,TRBV7-8,CASSLKYSGAGATYNSPLHF,TGTGCCAGCAGCCTAAAATATTCGGGGGCGGGCGCTACCTATAATTCACCCCTCCACTTT
-,-,TRBJ1-1,TRBV3-1,CASSFRPGRTEAFF,TGTGCCAGCAGCTTCCGGCCCGGACGGACTGAAGCTTTCTTT
-,-,TRBJ1-5,TRBV27,CASSPEPGTYQPQHF,TGTGCCAGCAGTCCCGAGCCAGGGACCTATCAGCCCCAGCATTTT
-,TRBD1,TRBJ2-7,TRBV14,CASSPRTGDFSYEQYF,TGTGCCAGCAGCCCGCGGACAGGGGATTTCTCCTACGAGCAGTACTTC
-,-,TRBJ1-1,TRBV29-1,CSVEEGGMNTEAFF,TGCAGCGTTGAAGAGGGAGGGATGAACACTGAAGCTTTCTTT
-,-,TRBJ1-1,TRBV30,CAWSVVRVGTEAFF,TGTGCCTGGAGTGTAGTGAGGGTGGGCACTGAAGCTTTCTTT
-,TRBD2,TRBJ2-2,TRBV7-3,CASSLTGTTTNTGELFF,TGTGCCAGCAGCTTAACGGGGACTACTACGAACACCGGGGAGCTGTTTTTT
-,-,TRBJ2-4,TRBV10-1,CASSPGPNIQYF,TGCGCCAGCAGCCCCGGGCCGAACATTCAGTACTTC
-,-,TRBJ2-7,TRBV7-3,CASSLGGQSYEQYF,TGTGCCAGCAGCTTAGGTGGCCAGTCCTACGAGCAGTACTTC
-,TRBD2,TRBJ2-7,TRBV20-1,CSAREGGSDFSLAYEQYF,TGCAGTGCTAGAGAAGGCGGGAGTGATTTCTCGTTGGCCTACGAGCAGTACTTC
-,TRBD2,TRBJ2-5,TRBV7-2,CASSLWRGVETQYF,TGTGCCAGCAGCTTGTGGCGGGGGGTTGAGACCCAGTACTTC
-,TRBD2,TRBJ2-1,TRBV15,CATSRPLAGGRNEQFF,TGTGCCACCAGCAGACCCCTAGCGGGAGGGAGGAATGAGCAGTTCTTC
-,-,TRBJ1-2,TRBV3-1,CASSHHGGRGYGYTF,TGTGCCAGCAGCCACCACGGAGGGCGCGGCTATGGCTACACCTTC
once,-,TRBJ1-1,TRBV13,CASSLGAGNTEAFF,TGTGCCAGCAGCTTAGGGGCAGGGAACACTGAAGCTTTCTTT
-,-,TRBJ2-2,TRBV28,CASTGDPATGELFF,TGTGCCAGCACTGGGGACCCGGCGACCGGGGAGCTGTTTTTT
-,TRBD2,TRBJ2-7,TRBV7-2,CASSLGTTSSSYEQYF,TGTGCCAGCAGCTTAGGCACGACTAGCAGCTCCTACGAGCAGTACTTC
-,-,TRBJ1-2,TRBV30,CAAPRIANYGYTF,TGTGCCGCCCCCAGGATAGCTAACTATGGCTACACCTTC